The 18 T cell receptor beta chains below come from one sample, sequenced in a study of blood T cell repertoires in COVID-19. TCRdb's table, derived via immunoSEQ multiplex PCR, lists solely in-frame clones and lacks some. In the table there are around 210,000 clones, around 85% of which are singletons. Sequencing was performed on peripheral blood. The receptors shown here come from a man aged 60-69 years with COVID-19, enrolled during active disease.

This clone was found a few times. V usage is TRBV4-3 and J usage is TRBJ1-1, with D uncertain. V gave up 2 bases and J gave up 2 bases, with 6 bases separating them. The length of the CDR3 is 13 residues. Looked up from germline, CDR1 is LGHNA and CDR2 is YSLEER. CDR3 amino acids: CASSQTFNTEAFF. In DNA form, the CDR3 reads TGCGCCAGCAGCCAAACTTTTAACACTGAAGCTTTCTTT.

This chain joins TRBV10-3 and TRBJ1-2; D might be TRBD1 (5 bases). The CDR3 spans 14 residues. Between the trimmed V and J ends, which lost 0 bases and 4 bases, there was a span of 9 bases. Germline-derived CDR1 and CDR2 are ENHRY and SYGVKD. The CDR3 DNA reads as TGTGCCATCAGTGAGTCGGGGCAGCTCTATGGCTACACCTTC. Protein: CAISESGQLYGYTF.

The chain employs TRBV5-1 and TRBJ1-5, with D tentatively TRBD1 (6 bases). The CDR3 sequence is 15 residues long. In germline, CDR1 is SGHRS, CDR2 YFSETQ. V lost 5 bases and J lost 3, with 15 bases in between. CDR3 sequence (DNA): TGCGCCAGCAGACCGGGATGGGACAACAATCAGCCCCAGCATTTT. It yields the protein CASRPGWDNNQPQHF.

The genes are TRBV27 and TRBJ1-5, with no clear D. Germline V gives CDR1 MNHEY, CDR2 SMNVEV (reference sequence). V gave up 4 bases and J gave up 7 bases, with 14 bases separating them. CDR3 length: 14 amino acids. The chain's CDR3 is CASSSYQGRQPQHF. CDR3 DNA sequence: TGTGCCAGCAGTTCCTATCAAGGGAGGCAGCCCCAGCATTTT.

This rearrangement joins TRBV4-1 to TRBJ1-6, with D possibly TRBD1 on 5 matching bases. The CDR3 is made up of 14 amino acids. Deletions cut 0 bases from V and 16 bases from J, with 16 bases between. CDR1 MGHRA and CDR2 YSYEKL come from the germline V gene. The DNA for the CDR3 is TGCGCCAGCAGCCAAGATAAACCGGGACTGACACTCCACTTT. This translates into CASSQDKPGLTLHF.

This clone was seen just once. The chain carries TRBV7-9 and TRBJ1-2, with D uncertain. V was pared by 5 bases and J by 4 bases, with 11 bases between. This CDR3 comprises 13 residues. The germline V gene has CDR1 SEHNR and CDR2 FQNEAQ (reference sequence). The chain's CDR3 is CASSAMTLYGYTF. In DNA, the CDR3 is TGTGCCAGCAGCGCGATGACTCTCTATGGCTACACCTTC.

This chain uses TRBV7-9 with TRBJ1-3, with D maybe TRBD1 (6 bases). Germline V gives CDR1 SEHNR, CDR2 FQNEAQ (reference sequence). V lost 5 bases and J lost 0, with 14 bases in between. CDR3 length: 16 amino acids. The CDR3: CASSPLGGYSGNTIYF. The CDR3 DNA sequence: TGTGCCAGCAGCCCCCTTGGGGGCTACTCTGGAAACACCATATATTTT.

The chain links TRBV6-6 to TRBJ2-5; tentatively, D is TRBD1 (7 bases). Germline V gives CDR1 MNHNY, CDR2 SVGAGI (reference sequence). The CDR3 contains 16 residues. Trimming stripped 7 bases from V and 5 bases from J, with 23 bases between. CDR3 in DNA: TGTGCCAGCACACTTGTTGGAGGGGGCGTCGGGGAGACCCAGTACTTC. Amino acid sequence: CASTLVGGGVGETQYF.

This clone appeared a few times. The chain links TRBV5-1 to TRBJ2-3; TRBD2 is a possible D gene (5 bases). This CDR3 is built from 12 residues. Trimming removed 4 bases from V and 6 bases from J, with 9 bases in between. The germline V gene encodes CDR1 SGHRS and CDR2 YFSETQ. The CDR3 DNA reads TGCGCCAGCAGCCGGGGTACGGATACGCAGTATTTT. It specifies CASSRGTDTQYF.

This clone was seen once. The gene calls are TRBV19 and TRBJ2-5, with TRBD2 as a possible D gene (5 bases). The CDR3 has 14 amino acids. Germline V gives CDR1 LNHDA, CDR2 SQIVND (reference sequence). V was clipped by 3 bases and J by 5 bases, with 13 bases between them. The CDR3: CASSMVGEPETQYF. The CDR3, as DNA: TGTGCCAGTAGTATGGTCGGGGAGCCCGAGACCCAGTACTTC.

The chain employs TRBV3-1 (or the pseudogene TRBV3-2) and TRBJ1-4; 9 nucleotides agree with TRBD1. The ends lost 5 bases at V and 17 bases at J; junction bases unmatched: 6. Per the germline V gene, CDR1 is LGHDT and CDR2 is YNNKEL (reference sequence). CDR3 length equals 11 residues. CDR3 nucleotide sequence: TGTGCCAGCAGCTCCGGGACAGGGTTATTTTTT. As protein: CASSSGTGLFF.

The gene calls are TRBV6-4 and TRBJ1-2, with D unresolved. With 7 bases removed from V and 0 bases from J, the gap between germline ends came to 9 bases. This CDR3 is 13 amino acids long. Per germline, CDR1 MRHNA and CDR2 SNTAGT. The CDR3 here is CASNAGPNYGYTF. In DNA, the CDR3 is TGTGCCAGCAACGCGGGCCCTAACTATGGCTACACCTTC.

This clone came up a few times. The CDR3 loop is CASQGHSNTEAFF. The CDR3 nucleotides read TGTGCCAGCCAAGGACACTCGAACACTGAAGCTTTCTTT. This rearrangement joins TRBV6-5 to TRBJ1-1; perhaps TRBD1 as D (5 bases). V lost 8 bases and J 1 base, leaving 11 bases between the germline ends. The CDR3 runs to 13 residues. The germline gives CDR1 MNHEY, CDR2 SVGAGI.

The V and J genes are TRBV19 and TRBJ1-3, with D perhaps matching TRBD1 (5 bases). CDR1 is LNHDA, CDR2 SQIVND, per germline (reference sequence). Trimming removed 5 bases from V and 2 bases from J, with 13 bases in between. The CDR3 totals 15 residues. The CDR3 nucleotides read TGTGCCAGTAGTCCTCAGGGAGGTACTGGAAACACCATATATTTT. It is translated as CASSPQGGTGNTIYF.

V is TRBV7-9 and J is TRBJ1-1; 7 bases line up with TRBD1. With V trimmed by 3 bases and J by 1 base, 2 bases remained unmatched. This CDR3 is 14 amino acids long. Germline CDR1 and CDR2: SEHNR and FQNEAQ (reference sequence). The CDR3 region has the DNA TGTGCCAGCAGCTTGAGGACAGGGAACACTGAAGCTTTCTTT. Protein product: CASSLRTGNTEAFF.

The V call is TRBV5-4, the J call TRBJ2-2; 7 bases agree with TRBD1. The CDR3 runs 17 residues. Germline CDR1 reads SGHNT; CDR2 reads YYREEE (reference sequence). J was trimmed by 2 bases and V by 0 bases; bases with no gene match: 7. The DNA of the CDR3 is TGTGCCAGCAGCTTGGCGCTGCGACAGGGAAACACCGGGGAGCTGTTTTTT. It codes for CASSLALRQGNTGELFF.

This clone was observed a handful of times. The V and J genes are TRBV15 and TRBJ1-2; weak D call: TRBD1 (6 bases). Trimming removed 0 bases at V and 2 bases at J, with 10 bases between. Germline loops: CDR1 LNHNV, CDR2 YYDKDF (reference sequence). The CDR3 covers 15 residues. The CDR3 nucleotides are TGTGCCACCAGCAGAGATGGCAGGGGCAACTATGGCTACACCTTC. Translated: CATSRDGRGNYGYTF. The full variable domain, completed using reference TRBV15 and TRBJ1-2, is DAMVIQNPRYQVTQFGKPVTLSCSQTLNHNVMYWYQQKSSQAPKLLFHYYDKDFNNEADTPDNFQSRRPNTSFCFLDIRSPGLGDTAMYLCATSRDGRGNYGYTFGSGTRLTVV.

The rearrangement links TRBV2 to TRBJ1-6, with D possibly matching TRBD1 (5 bases). Germline V gene data show CDR1 as SNHLY and CDR2 as FYNNEI. This CDR3 is built from 15 residues. V gave up 6 bases and J gave up 3 bases, with 12 bases separating them. CDR3 loop: CASSPPDSYNSPLHF. In nucleotides, the CDR3 is TGTGCCAGCAGCCCCCCCGACAGCTATAATTCACCCCTCCACTTT.